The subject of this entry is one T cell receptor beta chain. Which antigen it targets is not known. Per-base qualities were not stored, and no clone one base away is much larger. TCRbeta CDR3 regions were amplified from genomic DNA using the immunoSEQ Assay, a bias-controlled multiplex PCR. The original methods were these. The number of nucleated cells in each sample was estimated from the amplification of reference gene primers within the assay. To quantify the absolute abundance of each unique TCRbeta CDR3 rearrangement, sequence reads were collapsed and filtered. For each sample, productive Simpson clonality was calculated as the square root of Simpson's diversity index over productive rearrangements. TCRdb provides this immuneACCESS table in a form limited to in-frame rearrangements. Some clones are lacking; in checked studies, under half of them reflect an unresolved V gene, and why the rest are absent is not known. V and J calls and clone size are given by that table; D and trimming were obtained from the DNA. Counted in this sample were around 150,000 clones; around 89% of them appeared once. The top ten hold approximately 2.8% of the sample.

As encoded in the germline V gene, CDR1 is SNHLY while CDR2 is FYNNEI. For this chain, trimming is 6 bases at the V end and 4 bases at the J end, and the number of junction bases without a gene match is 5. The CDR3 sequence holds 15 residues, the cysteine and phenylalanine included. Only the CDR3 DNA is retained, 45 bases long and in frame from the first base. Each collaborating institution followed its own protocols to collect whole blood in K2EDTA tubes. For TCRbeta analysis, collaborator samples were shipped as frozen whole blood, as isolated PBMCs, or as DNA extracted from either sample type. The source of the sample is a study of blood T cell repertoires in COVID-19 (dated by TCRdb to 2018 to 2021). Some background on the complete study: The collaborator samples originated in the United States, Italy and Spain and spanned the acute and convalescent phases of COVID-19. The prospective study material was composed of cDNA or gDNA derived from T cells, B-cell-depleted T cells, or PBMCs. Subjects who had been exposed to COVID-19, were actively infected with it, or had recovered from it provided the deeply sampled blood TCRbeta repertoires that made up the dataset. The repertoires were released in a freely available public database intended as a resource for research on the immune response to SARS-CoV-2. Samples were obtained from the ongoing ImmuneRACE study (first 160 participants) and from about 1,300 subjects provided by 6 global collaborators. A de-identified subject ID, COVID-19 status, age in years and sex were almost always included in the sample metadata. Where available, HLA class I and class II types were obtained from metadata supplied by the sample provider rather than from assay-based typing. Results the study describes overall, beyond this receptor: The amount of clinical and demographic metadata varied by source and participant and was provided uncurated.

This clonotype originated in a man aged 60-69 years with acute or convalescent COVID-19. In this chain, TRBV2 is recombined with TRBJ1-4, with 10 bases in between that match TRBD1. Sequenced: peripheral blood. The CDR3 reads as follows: CASRNRDRGNEKLFF. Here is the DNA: TGTGCCAGCAGAAACCGGGACAGGGGTAATGAAAAACTGTTTTTT.